The rows below give T cell receptor beta chains drawn from one sample of a study of beta chain features in type 1 diabetes. Sequenced by immunoSEQ multiplex PCR; TCRdb stores in-frame clones only, minus some. The sample lists about 260,000 clones, under 70% occurring once. The sequenced sample consisted of naive CD4+ T cells from blood. The receptors come from a man aged 30 to 39 in good health. Both conserved end residues are part of each CDR3. A D gene is named only where the DNA matches it firmly. Clone sizes are given selectively: once, few, many, or a class where the clone is expanded.

>.|.|TRBV6-5|13|TRBJ1-3
CASSRDARNTIYF
TGTGCCAGCAGCAGGGACGCCAGAAACACCATATATTTT
>.|.|TRBV20-1|11|TRBJ1-1
CSARLNTEAFF
TGCAGTGCTAGACTAAACACTGAAGCTTTCTTT
>TRBD1|.|TRBV28|15|TRBJ2-7
CASRVRTGGPYEQYF
TGTGCCAGCAGGGTCAGGACAGGGGGCCCCTACGAGCAGTACTTC
>.|.|TRBV2|15|TRBJ2-1
CASSLGASSYNEQFF
TGTGCCAGCAGTCTTGGGGCTAGCTCCTACAATGAGCAGTTCTTC
>.|.|TRBV29-1|13|TRBJ2-5
CSVRGRARETQYF
TGCAGCGTTCGAGGCAGGGCTCGAGAGACCCAGTACTTC
>.|.|TRBV27|13|TRBJ2-5
CASSIANQETQYF
TGTGCCAGCAGTATCGCTAACCAAGAGACCCAGTACTTC
>.|.|TRBV7-9|15|TRBJ2-6
CASSQRTAGANVLTF
TGTGCCAGCAGCCAGCGGACAGCTGGGGCCAACGTCCTGACTTTC
>.|.|TRBV10-3|14|TRBJ2-3
CAISNGSRSDTQYF
TGTGCCATCTCTAATGGGAGTAGATCAGATACGCAGTATTTT
>TRBD1|.|TRBV29-1|12|TRBJ2-1
CSVVQGVVEQFF
TGCAGCGTTGTCCAGGGGGTGGTTGAGCAGTTCTTC
>.|once|TRBV10-3|13|TRBJ2-5
CAIRGLSPETQYF
TGTGCCATTAGAGGGCTTAGTCCGGAGACCCAGTACTTC
>TRBD1|.|TRBV7-2|14|TRBJ1-1
CASSHDRGGTEAFF
TGTGCCAGCAGCCATGACAGGGGTGGCACTGAAGCTTTCTTT
>TRBD2|.|TRBV29-1|15|TRBJ2-3
CSAGGLAGGTDTQYF
TGCAGCGCTGGCGGGCTAGCGGGAGGGACAGATACGCAGTATTTT
>.|once|TRBV9|13|TRBJ2-3
CASSAEPGHTQYF
TGTGCCAGCAGCGCAGAACCGGGACATACGCAGTATTTT
>.|.|TRBV7-9|16|TRBJ2-7
CASSHPGPSDSYEQYF
TGTGCCAGCAGCCATCCGGGGCCATCAGACTCCTACGAGCAGTACTTC
>.|.|TRBV20-1|10|TRBJ2-1
CSARRDEQFF
TGCAGTGCTAGACGTGATGAACAGTTCTTC
>TRBD2|.|TRBV7-6|16|TRBJ2-5
CASSFQLAGVGETQYF
TGTGCCAGCAGCTTTCAACTAGCGGGAGTGGGGGAGACCCAGTACTTC
>.|.|TRBV30|12|TRBJ1-6
CAWSVVDSPLHF
TGTGCCTGGAGTGTAGTGGATTCACCCCTCCACTTT
>.|.|TRBV30|12|TRBJ1-2
CAWSAGNYGYTF
TGTGCCTGGAGTGCCGGAAACTATGGCTACACCTTC
>TRBD2|.|TRBV18|15|TRBJ2-5
CASSPTGTIKETQYF
TGTGCCAGCTCACCAACCGGGACTATAAAAGAGACCCAGTACTTC
>.|.|TRBV4-1|15|TRBJ2-7
CASSHNTASSYEQYF
TGCGCCAGCAGCCACAACACAGCATCCTCCTACGAGCAGTACTTC
>.|few|TRBV7-2|15|TRBJ2-1
CASSLGVAEYNEQFF
TGTGCCAGCAGCTTAGGGGTGGCGGAATACAATGAGCAGTTCTTC
>.|.|TRBV28|14|TRBJ1-2
CASSSGGSLYGYTF
TGTGCCAGCAGTTCAGGAGGGTCACTCTATGGCTACACCTTC
>.|.|TRBV5-6|16|TRBJ2-4
CASSQRRTATKNIQYF
TGTGCCAGCAGCCAAAGACGGACGGCTACGAAAAACATTCAGTACTTC
>TRBD1|.|TRBV30|14|TRBJ2-6
CAAQDRAGANVLTF
TGTGCCGCCCAAGACAGGGCTGGGGCCAACGTCCTGACTTTC
>.|few|TRBV29-1|12|TRBJ2-5
CSVVVSQETQYF
TGCAGCGTTGTTGTTTCCCAAGAGACCCAGTACTTC
>TRBD2|.|TRBV29-1|14|TRBJ2-7
CSVVTSGSSYEQYF
TGCAGCGTAGTAACTAGCGGGAGTTCTTACGAGCAGTACTTC
>.|.|TRBV2|13|TRBJ1-6
CASSDLPGSPLHF
TGTGCCAGCAGTGACCTGCCTGGTTCACCCCTCCACTTT
>TRBD2|.|TRBV14|18|TRBJ2-7
CASSQLPGLAPNSYEQYF
TGTGCCAGCAGCCAATTACCGGGACTAGCTCCGAACTCCTACGAGCAGTACTTC
>TRBD2|few|TRBV7-2|15|TRBJ2-1
CASSLGAGGINEQFF
TGTGCCAGCAGCTTAGGAGCGGGAGGAATCAATGAGCAGTTCTTC
>TRBD1|.|TRBV7-2|12|TRBJ2-4
CASSSRGNIQYF
TGTGCCAGCAGCTCCAGGGGGAACATTCAGTACTTC
>.|.|TRBV5-6|14|TRBJ2-1
CASSLDQGYNEQFF
TGTGCCAGCAGCTTGGATCAGGGCTACAATGAGCAGTTCTTC
>.|.|TRBV30|13|TRBJ1-5
CAWVNRVMQPQHF
TGTGCCTGGGTAAACAGGGTAATGCAGCCCCAGCATTTT
>TRBD2|.|TRBV7-2|15|TRBJ2-7
CASSLALGLAVEQYF
TGTGCCAGCAGCTTAGCGTTAGGACTAGCGGTAGAGCAGTACTTC
>.|.|TRBV29-1|13|TRBJ2-3
CSVGGRVTDTQYF
TGCAGCGTTGGCGGCAGGGTGACAGATACGCAGTATTTT
>TRBD2|.|TRBV5-1|17|TRBJ2-3
CASSHGTSGRGSDTQYF
TGCGCCAGCAGCCATGGGACTAGCGGGAGAGGGTCAGATACGCAGTATTTT
>.|few|TRBV29-1|16|TRBJ2-3
CSGGRISGISTDTQYF
TGCAGCGGGGGGAGGATTAGCGGAATCAGCACAGATACGCAGTATTTT
>TRBD1|few|TRBV29-1|14|TRBJ1-2
CSAGDRERDYGYTF
TGCAGCGCCGGGGACAGGGAGCGAGACTATGGCTACACCTTC
>.|.|TRBV7-2|15|TRBJ2-2
CASSLGHINTGELFF
TGTGCCAGCAGCTTAGGACACATTAACACCGGGGAGCTGTTTTTT
>.|.|TRBV5-1|14|TRBJ2-5
CASSFSRDQETQYF
TGCGCCAGCAGCTTTAGCCGGGACCAAGAGACCCAGTACTTC